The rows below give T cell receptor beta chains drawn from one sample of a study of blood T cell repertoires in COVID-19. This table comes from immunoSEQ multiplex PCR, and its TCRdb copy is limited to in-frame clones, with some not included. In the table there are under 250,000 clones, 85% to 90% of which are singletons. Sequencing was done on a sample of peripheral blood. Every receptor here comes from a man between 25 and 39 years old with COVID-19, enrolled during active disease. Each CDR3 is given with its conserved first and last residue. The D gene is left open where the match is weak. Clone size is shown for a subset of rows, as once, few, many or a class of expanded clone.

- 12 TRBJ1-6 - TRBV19 CASSIGDSPLHF TGTGCCAGTAGTATAGGAGATTCACCCCTCCACTTT
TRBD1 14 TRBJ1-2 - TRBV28 CASSSHRGQDGYTF TGTGCCAGCAGTTCCCACAGGGGGCAGGATGGCTACACCTTC
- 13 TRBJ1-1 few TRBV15 CATSRDRQAEAFF TGTGCCACCAGCAGAGATCGACAGGCTGAAGCTTTCTTT
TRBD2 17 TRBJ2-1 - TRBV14 CASSQDVWQRGGNEQFF TGTGCCAGCAGCCAAGATGTGTGGCAGCGGGGGGGAAATGAGCAGTTCTTC
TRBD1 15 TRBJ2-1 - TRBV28 CASSAGTGTGNEQFF TGTGCCAGCAGCGCCGGGACAGGGACCGGCAATGAGCAGTTCTTC
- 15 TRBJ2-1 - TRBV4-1 CASSPNRGGDNEQFF TGCGCCAGCAGCCCGAATAGGGGGGGGGACAATGAGCAGTTCTTC
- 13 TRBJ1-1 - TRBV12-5 CALAGQSNTEAFF TGTGCTCTGGCGGGGCAGTCGAACACTGAAGCTTTCTTT
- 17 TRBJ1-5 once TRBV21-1 CASSNRRAVRSNQPQHF TGTGCCAGCAGCAATCGCAGGGCCGTCAGGAGCAATCAGCCCCAGCATTTT
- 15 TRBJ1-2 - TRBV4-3 CASSQDARVGYGYTF TGCGCCAGCAGCCAAGATGCCAGGGTTGGGTATGGCTACACCTTC
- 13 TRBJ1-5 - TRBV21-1 CASRNSPSGPQHF TGTGCCAGCAGAAACAGTCCTTCTGGGCCCCAGCATTTT
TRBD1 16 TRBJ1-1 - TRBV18 CASSPTPAGQDLEAFF TGTGCCAGCTCACCAACACCAGCGGGACAGGACCTTGAAGCTTTCTTT
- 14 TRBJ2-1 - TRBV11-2 CASNRQGSYNEQFF TGTGCCAGCAATCGGCAGGGCTCCTACAATGAGCAGTTCTTC
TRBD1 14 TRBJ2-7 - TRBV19 CASSRDRDSHEQYF TGTGCCAGTAGTCGGGACAGGGATTCCCACGAGCAGTACTTC
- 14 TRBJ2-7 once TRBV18 CASSPTGVSYEQYF TGTGCCAGCTCACCAACAGGTGTGTCCTACGAGCAGTACTTC
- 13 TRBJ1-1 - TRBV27 CASSFQGDTEAFF TGTGCCAGCAGTTTCCAGGGTGACACTGAAGCTTTCTTT
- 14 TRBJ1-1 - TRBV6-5 CASSRPARGTEAFF TGTGCCAGCAGCCGACCGGCAAGGGGCACTGAAGCTTTCTTT
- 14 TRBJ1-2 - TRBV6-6 CASKKTGTNYGYTF TGTGCCAGCAAAAAAACAGGGACTAACTATGGCTACACCTTC
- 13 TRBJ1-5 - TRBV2 CASSDSSNQPQHF TGTGCCAGCAGTGACAGTAGCAATCAGCCCCAGCATTTT
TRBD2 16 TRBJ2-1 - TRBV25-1 CASSESGGGAFHEQFF TGTGCCAGCAGTGAATCGGGCGGGGGGGCCTTTCATGAGCAGTTCTTC
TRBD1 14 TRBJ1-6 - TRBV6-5 CASTTRDSNSPLHF TGTGCCAGCACCACGAGGGACAGTAATTCACCCCTCCACTTT
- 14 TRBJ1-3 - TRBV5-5 CASSLSHYGNTIYF TGTGCCAGCAGCCTTAGCCATTACGGAAACACCATATATTTT
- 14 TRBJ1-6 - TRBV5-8 CASSAGFYNSPLHF TGTGCCAGCAGCGCGGGGTTCTATAATTCACCCCTCCACTTT
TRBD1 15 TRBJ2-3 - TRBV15 CATGGDRVFTDTQYF TGTGCCACCGGCGGGGACAGGGTGTTTACAGATACGCAGTATTTT
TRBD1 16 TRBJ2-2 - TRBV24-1 CATSGGQGHNTGELFF TGTGCCACCAGTGGGGGACAGGGCCATAACACCGGGGAGCTGTTTTTT
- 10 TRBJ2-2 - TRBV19 CATRAGELFF TGTGCCACCCGAGCCGGGGAGCTGTTTTTT
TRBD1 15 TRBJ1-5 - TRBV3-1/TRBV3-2 CASSPTRDREQPQHF TGTGCCAGCAGCCCGACCCGGGACAGGGAACAGCCCCAGCATTTT
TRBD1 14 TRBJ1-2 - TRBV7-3 CASSARQGDYGYTF TGTGCCAGCAGCGCCCGACAGGGGGACTATGGCTACACCTTC
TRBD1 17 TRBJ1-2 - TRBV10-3 CAISESQGILANYGYTF TGTGCCATCAGTGAGTCACAGGGGATCCTTGCTAACTATGGCTACACCTTC
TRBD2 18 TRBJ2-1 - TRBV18 CASSPPAGESPSYNEQFF TGTGCCAGCTCACCACCGGCGGGGGAGTCGCCCTCCTACAATGAGCAGTTCTTC
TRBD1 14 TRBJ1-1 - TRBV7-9 CASSLDREDTEAFF TGTGCCAGCAGCCTCGACAGGGAAGATACTGAAGCTTTCTTT
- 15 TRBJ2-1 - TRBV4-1 CASSQARGYYNEQFF TGCGCCAGCAGCCAAGCGCGGGGCTACTACAATGAGCAGTTCTTC
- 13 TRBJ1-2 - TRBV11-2 CASSLDRPSGYTF TGTGCCAGCAGCTTAGACAGGCCCTCTGGCTACACCTTC
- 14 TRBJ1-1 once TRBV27 CASSLRDGNTEAFF TGTGCCAGCAGTCTGCGGGACGGGAACACTGAAGCTTTCTTT
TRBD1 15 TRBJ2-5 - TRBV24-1 CATSDLGTGEGTQYF TGTGCCACCAGTGATTTGGGGACAGGGGAAGGGACCCAGTACTTC
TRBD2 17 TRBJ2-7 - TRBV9 CASSVAPGAGDSYEQYF TGTGCCAGCAGCGTAGCCCCAGGAGCGGGGGACTCCTACGAGCAGTACTTC
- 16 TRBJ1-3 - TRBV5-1 CASSQRQASSGNTIYF TGCGCCAGCAGCCAACGACAGGCGAGCTCTGGAAACACCATATATTTT
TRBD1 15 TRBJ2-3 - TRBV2 CASSEGQGAGDTQYF TGTGCCAGCAGTGAGGGACAGGGGGCGGGAGATACGCAGTATTTT
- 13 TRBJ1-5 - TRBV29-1 CSVGAGLNQPQHF TGCAGCGTAGGGGCGGGACTTAATCAGCCCCAGCATTTT
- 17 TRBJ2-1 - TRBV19 CASSITQSRPMSNEQFF TGTGCCAGTAGTATAACACAGTCGCGACCGATGAGTAATGAGCAGTTCTTC
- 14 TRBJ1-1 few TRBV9 CASSSQTGNTEAFF TGTGCCAGCAGCTCCCAGACAGGTAACACTGAAGCTTTCTTT
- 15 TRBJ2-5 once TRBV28 CASSLGQAFQETQYF TGTGCCAGCAGTTTGGGGCAGGCCTTTCAAGAGACCCAGTACTTC
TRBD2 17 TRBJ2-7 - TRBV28 CASSSYPTGGRPHEQYF TGTGCCAGCAGCTCCTACCCCACGGGGGGGAGGCCCCACGAGCAGTACTTC
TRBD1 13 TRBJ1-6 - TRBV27 CASSYRGRSPLHF TGTGCCAGCAGTTACAGGGGGCGGTCACCCCTCCACTTT
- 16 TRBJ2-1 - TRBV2 CASSGIRLRVVNEQFF TGTGCCAGCAGTGGAATACGTCTCAGGGTAGTAAATGAGCAGTTCTTC
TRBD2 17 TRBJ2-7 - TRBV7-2 CASSLAPWREISYEQYF TGTGCCAGCAGCTTAGCCCCTTGGCGGGAGATCTCCTACGAGCAGTACTTC
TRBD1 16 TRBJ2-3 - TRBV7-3 CASSFGDRASTDTQYF TGTGCCAGCAGCTTTGGAGACAGGGCTAGCACAGATACGCAGTATTTT
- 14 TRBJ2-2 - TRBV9 CASSVLGNTGELFF TGTGCCAGCAGCGTACTAGGGAACACCGGGGAGCTGTTTTTT
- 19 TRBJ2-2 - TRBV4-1 CASSQEWGSVKPNTGELFF TGCGCCAGCAGCCAAGAGTGGGGTAGCGTGAAACCGAACACCGGGGAGCTGTTTTTT
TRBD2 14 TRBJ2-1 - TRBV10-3 CAIGREVSYNEQFF TGTGCCATCGGTCGGGAGGTCTCCTACAATGAGCAGTTCTTC
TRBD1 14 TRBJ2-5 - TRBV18 CASSPTTGGETQYF TGTGCCAGCTCACCGACGACAGGGGGGGAGACCCAGTACTTC
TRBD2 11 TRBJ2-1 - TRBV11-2 CASKGREKQFF TGTGCCAGCAAGGGGCGGGAGAAGCAGTTCTTC
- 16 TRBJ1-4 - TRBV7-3 CASSLVGGQKNEKLFF TGTGCCAGCAGCTTAGTCGGCGGACAGAAAAATGAAAAACTGTTTTTT
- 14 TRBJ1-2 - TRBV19 CASTSGSTTLGYTF TGTGCCAGTACCTCCGGGTCTACGACTCTTGGCTACACCTTC
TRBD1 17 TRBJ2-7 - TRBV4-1 CASSQPTGVGIKYEQYF TGCGCCAGCAGCCAACCGACAGGGGTAGGAATTAAATACGAGCAGTACTTC